The clone carrying this TCR beta chain is a singleton in its sample. Its matching antigen is unknown. The data derive from a study of a mutant IDH1 vaccine in newly diagnosed glioma. Indicated time point: week 35, safety follow-up. A 20-mer mutant IDH1 peptide at 300 ug was injected subcutaneously with topical imiquimod. Findings and limits, study-wide: Apparently, pseudoprogression bore no relation to changes among the top peripheral T cell clonotypes.

Germline CDR1 is SGHRS and CDR2 is YFSETQ. The V end lost 3 bases, the J end lost 3 bases, and 20 bases lay between the germline ends. CDR3 length equals 17 residues. Clones were read by immunoSEQ multiplex PCR, and TCRdb kept only the in-frame ones, dropping some. This repertoire shows around 70,000 clones, 84% found once; its top ten account for 10% to 15%. V is TRBV5-1 and J is TRBJ2-3; tentatively, D is TRBD1 (5 bases). The source of this sequence is a man younger than 35 with glioma. The sample consisted of PBMCs, taken from a glioma patient whose treatment included an IDH1 peptide vaccine. CDR3 in amino acids: CASSYNTQALGTDTQYF. Here the CDR3 DNA reads TGCGCCAGCAGCTATAACACACAGGCCCTTGGGACAGATACGCAGTATTTT.